This T cell receptor (beta chain) originates from a study of identical twins. Study findings and constraints: Modelling underestimated the level of out-of-frame TCR alpha sharing observed in monozygotic twins. Conclusions were based on cross-sectional statistical analysis, without following the same donors.

The CDR3 sequence is 15 residues long. The V segment lost 2 bases and the J segment 3 bases; nucleotides outside the gene matches: 1. Germline-derived CDR1 and CDR2 are LGHNA and YNFKEQ. Healthy Caucasians made up all donors. cDNA molecules carried unique molecular identifiers, and template switching added a universal primer site. TCRdb re-analysed the 5' RACE reads in MiXCR, keeping a single row per CDR3 protein. The profile shows about 660,000 distinct CDR3 sequences, around 8.6% of them singletons. Details on this clonotype: Antigen specificity is unknown.

The data also belong to a second study, concerning yellow fever vaccine responses in identical twins.

Sequencing used PBMCs. The V and J genes are TRBV4-2 and TRBJ2-5; 12 bases align to TRBD2. The origin of this receptor is a woman between 18 and 30 years old in good health. The CDR3 spells CASSQRTSGEETQYF. DNA for the CDR3: TGTGCCAGCAGCCAAAGGACTAGCGGGGAAGAGACCCAGTACTTC.